Below, 27 T cell receptor beta chains from the same sample are listed, as sequenced in a study of blood T cell repertoires in COVID-19. This table comes from immunoSEQ multiplex PCR, and its TCRdb copy is limited to in-frame clones, with some not included. The profile covers about 410,000 clones, with roughly 90% appearing a single time and around 1.7% taken by the ten largest. Sequencing was carried out using PBMCs or T cells enriched from blood (not recorded which). The origin of the receptors is a woman aged 25 to 39 who had recovered from COVID-19.

V gene TRBV6-4 combines with J gene TRBJ2-1, with D possibly TRBD1 on 5 matching bases. V gave up 3 bases and J gave up 3 bases, with 9 bases separating them. The CDR3 is made up of 14 amino acids. In germline, CDR1 is MRHNA, CDR2 SNTAGT. CDR3 residues: CASSEDIIYNEQFF. The CDR3 DNA is TGTGCCAGCAGTGAGGACATTATCTACAATGAGCAGTTCTTC.

The chain carries TRBV29-1 and TRBJ2-1; D is possibly TRBD1 (6 bases). There are 14 residues in the CDR3. Germline V gives CDR1 SQVTM, CDR2 ANQGSEA. V dropped 5 bases and J dropped 8 bases, with 19 bases sitting between them. The CDR3 sequence is CSVLSGGDEDEQFF. The DNA of the CDR3 is TGCAGCGTTTTATCTGGGGGCGATGAGGATGAGCAGTTCTTC.

The chain recombines TRBV20-1 with TRBJ2-3; TRBD1 aligns across 7 bases. CDR1 DFQATT and CDR2 SNEGSKA come from the germline V gene (reference sequence). J lost 0 bases, V lost 3 bases, and 3 bases had no gene match. CDR3 length equals 14 residues. The DNA for the CDR3 is TGCAGTGCTAGTCGGGGACAGAGCACAGATACGCAGTATTTT. Residues: CSASRGQSTDTQYF.

This clone was recorded only once. V is TRBV7-9 and J is TRBJ2-7, with 7 bases that match TRBD2. Germline loops: CDR1 SEHNR, CDR2 FQNEAQ (reference sequence). The ends lost 8 bases at V and 6 bases at J; junction bases unmatched: 22. The CDR3 sequence is 17 residues long. The CDR3 DNA is TGTGCCAGCCAAGCTCTTGGCGGGAGAGAAACGGAAGGCGAGCAGTACTTC. It is translated as CASQALGGRETEGEQYF.

The rearrangement links TRBV20-1 to TRBJ2-5, with D maybe TRBD2 (5 bases). With 3 bases removed from V and 3 bases from J, the gap between germline ends came to 20 bases. The CDR3 consists of 16 residues. Germline CDR1 DFQATT, CDR2 SNEGSKA (reference sequence). The CDR3 region is CSASMTVGVAEETQYF. CDR3 in DNA: TGCAGTGCTAGTATGACGGTGGGAGTGGCGGAAGAGACCCAGTACTTC.

This clone appeared once. The rearrangement joins TRBV19 to TRBJ1-4, with D tentatively TRBD1 (5 bases). The germline gives CDR1 LNHDA, CDR2 SQIVND (reference sequence). Trimming took off 6 bases at V and 7 bases at J, with 15 bases between the two ends. The CDR3 covers 14 residues. CDR3 nucleotide sequence: TGTGCCAGTAGACAAGGGACTAGGGGTGAAAAACTGTTTTTT. It encodes CASRQGTRGEKLFF.

The chain joins TRBV28 to TRBJ2-1; 8 bases are shared with TRBD2. In germline, CDR1 is MDHEN, CDR2 SYDVKM. The CDR3 has 15 amino acids. With V trimmed by 3 bases and J by 5 bases, 6 bases remained unmatched. CDR3 DNA sequence: TGTGCCAGCAGTTTCGAGGCGGGAGGCGACAATGAGCAGTTCTTC. Protein product: CASSFEAGGDNEQFF. Complete variable domain (other parts from reference TRBV28 and TRBJ2-1): DVKVTQSSRYLVKRTGEKVFLECVQDMDHENMFWYRQDPGLGLRLIYFSYDVKMKEKGDIPEGYSVSREKKERFSLILESASTNQTSMYLCASSFEAGGDNEQFFGPGTRLTVL.

J is TRBJ1-3 and V is TRBV7-3; TRBD1 matches 9 bases. The trim removed 5 bases at V and 4 bases at J, leaving 15 bases unmatched. The CDR3 length is 18 residues. CDR1 is SGHTA, CDR2 FQGTGA, per germline. The CDR3 here is CASSPGQGNPSGGNTIYF. The DNA for the CDR3 is TGTGCCAGCAGCCCTGGACAGGGGAACCCCTCAGGAGGAAACACCATATATTTT.

DNA for the CDR3: TGCGCCAGCAGCTGGGGGGACAGGGAGAACACTGAAGCTTTCTTT. This codes for CASSWGDRENTEAFF. The chain has TRBV5-1 and TRBJ1-1; 9 bases line up with TRBD1. The CDR3 has 15 residues. Germline lookup yields CDR1 SGHRS and CDR2 YFSETQ. The ends lost 3 bases at V and 1 base at J; junction bases unmatched: 4. Complete variable domain (other parts from reference TRBV5-1 and TRBJ1-1): KAGVTQTPRYLIKTRGQQVTLSCSPISGHRSVSWYQQTPGQGLQFLFEYFSETQRNKGNFPGRFSGRQFSNSRSEMNVSTLELGDSALYLCASSWGDRENTEAFFGQGTRLTVV.

The chain links TRBV30 to TRBJ1-6; a possible D gene is TRBD1 (5 bases). With 7 bases removed from V and 7 bases from J, the gap between germline ends came to 20 bases. Germline lookup yields CDR1 GTSNPN and CDR2 SVGIG (reference sequence). The CDR3 length is 15 residues. As DNA, the CDR3 is TGTGCCTACCAGAAGGCGGGGGACTTCAATTCACCCCTCCACTTT. Its translation is CAYQKAGDFNSPLHF.

This chain joins TRBV15 and TRBJ2-7; 9 bases fit TRBD2. Looked up from germline, CDR1 is LNHNV and CDR2 is YYDKDF (reference sequence). After removal of 6 bases from V and 0 bases from J, the junction contained 9 bases not matched to a gene. The CDR3 totals 16 residues. The CDR3: CATRPSGGGVSYEQYF. The CDR3 DNA reads TGTGCCACCAGACCGTCTGGCGGGGGGGTCTCCTACGAGCAGTACTTC.

This chain joins TRBV9 and TRBJ2-5; tentatively, D is TRBD2 (5 bases). CDR3 size: 15 residues. Germline CDR1 reads SGDLS; CDR2 reads YYNGEE. Trimming removed 3 bases at V and 5 bases at J, with 17 bases between. The chain's CDR3 is CASSGGGQAQETQYF. As DNA, the CDR3 is TGTGCCAGCAGCGGAGGAGGCCAAGCTCAGGAGACCCAGTACTTC.

The chain carries TRBV9 and TRBJ2-2, with 11 bases lining up with TRBD2. Per germline, CDR1 SGDLS and CDR2 YYNGEE. CDR3 length equals 16 residues. V lost 2 bases and J lost 3; bases outside the gene matches: 3. The chain's CDR3 is CASSVSLAGDTGELFF. The CDR3 DNA is TGTGCCAGCAGCGTGTCACTAGCGGGGGACACCGGGGAGCTGTTTTTT.

This chain connects TRBV29-1 to TRBJ1-2; D not certain. CDR1 and CDR2 from the germline V gene are SQVTM and ANQGSEA. The CDR3 has 13 residues. V was pared by 6 bases and J by 7 bases, with 18 bases between. The CDR3, as DNA: TGCAGCGTATACAGAACTGACTATTCTGGCTACACCTTC. Its protein product is CSVYRTDYSGYTF.

V and J are TRBV19 and TRBJ2-1, with 9 positions matching TRBD1. V gave up 5 bases and J gave up 1 base; unmatched junction bases: 3. This CDR3 has 15 amino acids. In germline, CDR1 is LNHDA, CDR2 SQIVND (reference sequence). The CDR3, as DNA: TGTGCCAGTAGTGTTGACAGGGGGTCCTACAATGAGCAGTTCTTC. It yields the protein CASSVDRGSYNEQFF.

This chain connects TRBV10-3 to TRBJ1-3; D not certain. The CDR3 covers 16 residues. The germline gives CDR1 ENHRY, CDR2 SYGVKD. V was shortened by 6 bases and J by 0 bases, with 15 bases between the two germline ends. As DNA, the CDR3 is TGTGCCATCAGGCCGGCGGTAGACTTCTCTGGAAACACCATATATTTT. Its protein product is CAIRPAVDFSGNTIYF.

The chain carries TRBV10-3 and TRBJ1-1, with a weak D call TRBD1 (5 bases). This CDR3 spans 13 amino acids. In germline, CDR1 is ENHRY, CDR2 SYGVKD. Trimming cost V 6 bases and J 2 bases, with 10 bases left between them. The CDR3 sequence: CAISKQDNTEAFF. Here the CDR3 DNA reads TGTGCCATCAGCAAACAGGATAACACTGAAGCTTTCTTT.

This sequence joins TRBV7-8 and TRBJ2-7; D uncertain. Germline CDR1 reads SGHVS; CDR2 reads FQNEAQ. Between the trimmed V and J ends, which lost 1 base and 2 bases, there was a span of 12 bases. The CDR3 consists of 15 residues. The CDR3 DNA reads TGTGCCAGCAGCTTAGGTCAGAACCACGCCTACGAGCAGTACTTC. Its protein is CASSLGQNHAYEQYF.

CDR3 in amino acids: CAISEDRELEQYF. Written as DNA, the CDR3 is TGTGCCATCAGTGAGGACAGGGAACTCGAGCAGTACTTC. The chain couples TRBV10-3 to TRBJ2-7, with 7 bases identical to TRBD1. Losses at the gene ends were 2 bases for V and 6 bases for J; bases not matched to a gene: 4. This CDR3 has 13 residues. Germline CDR1 reads ENHRY; CDR2 reads SYGVKD.

CDR3 bases: TGTGCCAGCAGTACAGGGTTTACTGAAGCTTTCTTT. Amino acid sequence: CASSTGFTEAFF. J is TRBJ1-1 and V is TRBV27, with D possibly being TRBD1 (6 bases). The CDR3 length is 12 residues. V dropped 5 bases and J dropped 5 bases, with 9 bases sitting between them. Looked up from germline, CDR1 is MNHEY and CDR2 is SMNVEV (reference sequence).

This clone was counted a few times. V is TRBV5-4 and J is TRBJ2-5, with D hard to call. CDR3 length: 13 residues. The germline V gene encodes CDR1 SGHNT and CDR2 YYREEE (reference sequence). Trimming took 3 bases from V and 0 from J, leaving 6 bases between them. CDR3 in amino acids: CASSSIDQETQYF. The CDR3 DNA reads TGTGCCAGCAGCTCTATCGACCAAGAGACCCAGTACTTC.

The chain joins TRBV9 to TRBJ2-1; 10 positions match TRBD2. Germline CDR1 reads SGDLS; CDR2 reads YYNGEE. With 4 bases clipped from V and 4 bases from J, the junction kept 2 bases outside the gene matches. The CDR3 consists of 14 residues. The CDR3 loop reads CASSWTSGYNEQFF. The CDR3 region has the DNA TGTGCCAGCAGCTGGACTAGCGGTTACAATGAGCAGTTCTTC.

This clone has only one observation. V usage is TRBV5-4 and J usage is TRBJ1-4, with TRBD1 identical over 7 bases. J lost 2 bases, V lost 4 bases, and 2 bases had no gene match. From germline, CDR1 is SGHNT and CDR2 YYREEE (reference sequence). The CDR3 covers 14 residues. The CDR3 nucleotides are TGTGCCAGCAGCAAGGGACAGACTAATGAAAAACTGTTTTTT. This gives the protein CASSKGQTNEKLFF.

The genes are TRBV11-2 and TRBJ2-7, with a weak D call TRBD2 (5 bases). Trimming removed 4 bases from V and 9 bases from J, with 10 bases in between. Germline lookup yields CDR1 SGHAT and CDR2 FQNNGV. This CDR3 is 11 amino acids long. This chain's CDR3 is CASSSRVLQYF. For the CDR3, the DNA is TGTGCCAGCAGCTCGAGGGTTTTGCAGTACTTC.

This clone was recorded once. The chain uses TRBV5-6 and TRBJ1-2; no firm D call. This CDR3 comprises 13 residues. CDR1 SGHDT and CDR2 YYEEEE come from the germline V gene. V was trimmed by 3 bases and J by 3 bases, leaving 9 bases between them. The CDR3 sequence is CASSSPGYYGYTF. CDR3 nucleotide sequence: TGTGCCAGCAGCTCCCCGGGGTACTATGGCTACACCTTC.

This clone has a single count. The chain links TRBV4-1 to TRBJ1-1; tentatively, D is TRBD1 (5 bases). Germline V gene data show CDR1 as MGHRA and CDR2 as YSYEKL. V dropped 2 bases and J dropped 6 bases, with 13 bases sitting between them. This CDR3 contains 14 residues. The CDR3 here is CASSQSRPGAEAFF. CDR3 in DNA: TGCGCCAGCAGCCAATCGCGACCGGGGGCTGAAGCTTTCTTT.

This clone was observed a few times. The same CDR3 also results from other DNA sequences found in this sample. CDR3 DNA sequence: TGTGCCAGCAGTTCGGATCAGCCCCAGCATTTT. It specifies CASSSDQPQHF. This chain joins TRBV28 and TRBJ1-5; D uncertain. V was pared by 4 bases and J by 5 bases, with 3 bases between. The CDR3 spans 11 residues. Germline V gene data show CDR1 as MDHEN and CDR2 as SYDVKM.